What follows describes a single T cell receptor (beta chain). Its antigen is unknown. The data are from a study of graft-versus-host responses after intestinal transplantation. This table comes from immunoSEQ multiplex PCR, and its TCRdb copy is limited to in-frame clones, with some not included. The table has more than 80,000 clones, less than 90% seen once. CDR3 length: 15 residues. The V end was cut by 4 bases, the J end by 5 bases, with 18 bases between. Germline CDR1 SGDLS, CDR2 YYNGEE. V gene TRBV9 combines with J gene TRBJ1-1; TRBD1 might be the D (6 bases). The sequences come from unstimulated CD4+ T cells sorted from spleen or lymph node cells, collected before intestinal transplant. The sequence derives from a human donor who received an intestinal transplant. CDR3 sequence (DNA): TGTGCCAGCAGCTTCCCCCCCGGGGGGCCGACTGAAGCTTTCTTT. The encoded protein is CASSFPPGGPTEAFF.